This TCR beta chain is from a study of Ad26.COV2.S vaccination and SARS-CoV-2 variants. Study observations and caveats: In TCR breadth and depth analyses, total T cell responses may have been underestimated. For non-spike TCRs, breadth in vaccine recipients resembled that in placebo recipients.

Treatment given: about 20 received Ad26.COV2.S at low or high dose, single or two shots; about 5 received placebo; per-sample allocation not given. On day 63 after the first injection, vaccine and placebo recipients gave samples. Trimming cost V 2 bases and J 4 bases, with 7 bases left between them. CDR1 is SGHNT, CDR2 YYREEE, per germline (reference sequence). The CDR3 is 12 residues long. Details on this clone: Antigen specificity is unknown.

TCRdb keeps only in-frame clones here, not all; method: immunoSEQ multiplex PCR. The sample shows approximately 350,000 clones, about 83% of them seen only once. The gene calls are TRBV5-4 and TRBJ2-7; D uncertain. Sequenced here: peripheral blood, sampled in a trial of Ad26.COV2.S vaccine versus placebo. The source is a person between 18 and 65 years old who received the Ad26.COV2.S COVID-19 vaccine or a placebo. The CDR3 DNA follows: TGTGCCAGCAGCTTAGATCATTACGAGCAGTACTTC. This codes for CASSLDHYEQYF.